Shown below are 13 T cell receptor beta chains from a single sample sequenced in a study of T-cell memory formation after mild COVID-19. TCRdb called the 5' RACE reads again in MiXCR, with one record for every CDR3 protein. The sample has approximately 430,000 distinct CDR3 sequences; 23% are singletons. The sequencing input was PBMCs or a T cell subset sorted from them (not recorded which). The receptors shown here come from an adult woman who had mild COVID-19 (a few samples of this study predate the infection). Cell type and time point are not known.

V is TRBV5-5 and J is TRBJ2-7; D is unresolved. The germline gives CDR1 SGHKS, CDR2 YYEKEE (reference sequence). Trimming removed 4 bases at V and 3 bases at J, with 14 bases between. The CDR3 consists of 14 residues. The CDR3 sequence: CASSRGQMDYEQYF. DNA of the CDR3: TGTGCCAGCAGCCGAGGTCAGATGGACTACGAGCAGTACTTC.

This clonotype was counted a few times. The CDR3 coding sequence is TGTGCCACCAGTGATTCTGGACAGGAGCCGAATTCACCCCTCCACTTT. Translation gives CATSDSGQEPNSPLHF. This chain uses TRBV24-1 with TRBJ1-6; 7 bases align to TRBD1. J gave up 7 bases and V 2 bases, and 7 bases lay outside the gene matches. The CDR3 consists of 16 residues. Germline CDR1 reads KGHDR; CDR2 reads SFDVKD.

This chain connects TRBV20-1 to TRBJ2-7; D is perhaps TRBD2 (5 bases). Trimming cost V 1 base and J 6 bases, with 13 bases left between them. The V gene's germline CDR1 is DFQATT and CDR2 SNEGSKA (reference sequence). There are 13 residues in the CDR3. The CDR3 coding sequence is TGCAGTGCTAGAGCCGGGAAACCTGGCGAGCAGTACTTC. This codes for CSARAGKPGEQYF.

V usage is TRBV4-3 and J usage is TRBJ2-7; D perhaps matches TRBD1 (6 bases). The germline V gene has CDR1 LGHNA and CDR2 YSLEER. This CDR3 contains 15 residues. V shed 0 bases and J shed 2 bases, with 11 bases lying between them. The CDR3, as DNA: TGCGCCAGCAGCCAAGATTTGGACAGTACCTACGAGCAGTACTTC. Translating it yields CASSQDLDSTYEQYF.

This clonotype was counted only a few times. This rearrangement joins TRBV20-1 to TRBJ2-3, with TRBD2 identical over 8 bases. CDR1 is DFQATT, CDR2 SNEGSKA, per germline (reference sequence). The CDR3 runs to 12 residues. This chain's CDR3 is CSQAGGTDTQYF. The CDR3 nucleotides are TGCAGCCAAGCGGGAGGCACAGATACGCAGTATTTT.

The chain employs TRBV4-2 and TRBJ2-6; no definite D call. V was clipped by 1 base and J by 0 bases, with 7 bases between them. Germline V CDR1 and CDR2: LGHNA, YNFKEQ. The length of the CDR3 is 16 residues. CDR3 bases: TGTGCCAGCAGCCAAGTCATGCCCTCTGGGGCCAACGTCCTGACTTTC. Encoded protein: CASSQVMPSGANVLTF.

This clonotype was detected a few times. The chain has TRBV6-5 and TRBJ2-1, with D tentatively TRBD1 (6 bases). The CDR3 is 11 amino acids. From germline, CDR1 is MNHEY and CDR2 SVGAGI. Trimming shortened V by 8 bases and J by 14 bases, and 16 bases separated the two germline ends. CDR3 sequence reads: CASLDQGREFF. In DNA form, the CDR3 reads TGTGCCAGCCTAGATCAGGGGCGGGAGTTCTTC.

V gene TRBV12-3 or TRBV12-4 combines with J gene TRBJ2-6; D unclear. The CDR3 extends over 13 amino acids. Between the trimmed V and J ends, which lost 6 bases and 10 bases, there was a span of 13 bases. The chain's CDR3 is CASSRRSQNVLTF. In DNA, the CDR3 is TGTGCCAGCAGCCGACGGTCTCAGAACGTCCTGACTTTC.

The genes are TRBV2 and TRBJ2-7, with TRBD2 as a possible D gene (5 bases). Germline CDR1 reads SNHLY; CDR2 reads FYNNEI. Trimming took off 7 bases at V and 3 bases at J, with 13 bases between the two ends. This CDR3 comprises 13 residues. In DNA form, the CDR3 reads TGTGCCAGCAACGAGGGAGAATTCTACGAGCAGTACTTC. Its protein product is CASNEGEFYEQYF.

The chain recombines TRBV7-3 with TRBJ2-3; TRBD2 might be the D (6 bases). The length of the CDR3 is 14 residues. The germline gives CDR1 SGHTA, CDR2 FQGTGA. Trimming removed 1 base from V and 10 bases from J, with 15 bases in between. The CDR3 DNA reads as TGTGCCAGCAGCTTAAACCCGGGACTTGATGCGCAGTATTTT. Amino acids: CASSLNPGLDAQYF.

This clonotype has more than one count but fewer than ten. The J gene is TRBJ2-3, the V gene TRBV7-8, with a possible D match to TRBD1 (6 bases). There are 13 residues in the CDR3. The V gene lost 6 bases and the J gene lost 5 bases, with 12 bases spanning the gap. Per germline, CDR1 SGHVS and CDR2 FQNEAQ. The CDR3 nucleotides read TGTGCCAGCAGTGGGGGCCCCGGAGATACGCAGTATTTT. It yields the protein CASSGGPGDTQYF.

In DNA, the CDR3 is TGTGCCACCAGTGATTTAACCAGCTACGAGCAGTACTTC. Its protein is CATSDLTSYEQYF. The chain combines TRBV24-1 with TRBJ2-7; D unclear. Germline CDR1 is KGHDR and CDR2 is SFDVKD. The CDR3 sequence is 13 residues long. The V and J ends lost 1 base and 3 bases respectively, with 6 bases between them.

A remark on this clonotype: One end of the junction fails to match germline, which may point to a read error. V gene TRBV7-8 combines with J gene TRBJ2-3; 7 bases are shared with TRBD1. CDR1 and CDR2 from the germline V gene are SGHVS and FQNEAQ. The CDR3 loop spans 14 amino acids. CDR3 residues: CASSRRTGTDTKYF. The CDR3 bases are TGTGCCAGCAGCCGACGGACAGGTACAGATACGAAGTATTTT.